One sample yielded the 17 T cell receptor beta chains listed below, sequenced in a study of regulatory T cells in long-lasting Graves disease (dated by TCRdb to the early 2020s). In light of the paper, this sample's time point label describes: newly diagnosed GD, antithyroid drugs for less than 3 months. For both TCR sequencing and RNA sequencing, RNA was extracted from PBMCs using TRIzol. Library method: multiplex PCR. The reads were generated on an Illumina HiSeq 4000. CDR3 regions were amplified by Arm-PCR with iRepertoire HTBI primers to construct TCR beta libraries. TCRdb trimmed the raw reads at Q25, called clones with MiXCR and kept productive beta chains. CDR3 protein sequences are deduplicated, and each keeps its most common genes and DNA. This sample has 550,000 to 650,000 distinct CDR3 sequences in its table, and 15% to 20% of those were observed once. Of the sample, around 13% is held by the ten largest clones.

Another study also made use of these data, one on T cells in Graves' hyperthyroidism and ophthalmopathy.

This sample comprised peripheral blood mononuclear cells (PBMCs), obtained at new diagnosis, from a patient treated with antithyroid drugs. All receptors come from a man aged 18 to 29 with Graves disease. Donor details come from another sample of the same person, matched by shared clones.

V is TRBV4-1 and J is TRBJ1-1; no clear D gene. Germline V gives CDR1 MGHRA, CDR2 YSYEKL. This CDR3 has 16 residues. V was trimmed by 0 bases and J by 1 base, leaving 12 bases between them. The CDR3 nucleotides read TGCGCCAGCAGCCAAGATGGACGGGCAGGGAACACTGAAGCTTTCTTT. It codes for CASSQDGRAGNTEAFF.

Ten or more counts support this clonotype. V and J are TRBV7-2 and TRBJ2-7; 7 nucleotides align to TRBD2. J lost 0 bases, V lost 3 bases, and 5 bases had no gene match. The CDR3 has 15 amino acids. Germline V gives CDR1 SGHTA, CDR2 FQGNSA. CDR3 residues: CASSLMTSSSYEQYF. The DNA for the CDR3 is TGTGCCAGCAGCTTGATGACTAGCAGCTCCTACGAGCAGTACTTC.

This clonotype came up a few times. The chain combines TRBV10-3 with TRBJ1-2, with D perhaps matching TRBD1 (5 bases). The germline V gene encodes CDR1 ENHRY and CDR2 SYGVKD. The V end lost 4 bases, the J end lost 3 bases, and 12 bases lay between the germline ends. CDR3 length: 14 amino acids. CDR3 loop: CAISVGRGDYGYTF. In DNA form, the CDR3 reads TGTGCCATCAGTGTGGGGAGGGGTGACTATGGCTACACCTTC.

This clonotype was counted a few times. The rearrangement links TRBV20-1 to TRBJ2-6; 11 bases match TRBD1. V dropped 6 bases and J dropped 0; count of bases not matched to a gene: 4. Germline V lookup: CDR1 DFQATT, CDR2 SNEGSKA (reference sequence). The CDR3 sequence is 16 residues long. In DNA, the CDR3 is TGCAGTGCAAGGGACAGGGGGAGCTCTGGGGCCAACGTCCTGACTTTC. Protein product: CSARDRGSSGANVLTF.

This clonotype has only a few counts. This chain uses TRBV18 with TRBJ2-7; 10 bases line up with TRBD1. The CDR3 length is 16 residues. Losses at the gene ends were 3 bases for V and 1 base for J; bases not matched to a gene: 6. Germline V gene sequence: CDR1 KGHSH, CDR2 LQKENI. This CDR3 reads CASSPLSGQGSYEQYF. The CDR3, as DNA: TGTGCCAGCTCACCTCTTTCGGGACAGGGGTCCTACGAGCAGTACTTC.

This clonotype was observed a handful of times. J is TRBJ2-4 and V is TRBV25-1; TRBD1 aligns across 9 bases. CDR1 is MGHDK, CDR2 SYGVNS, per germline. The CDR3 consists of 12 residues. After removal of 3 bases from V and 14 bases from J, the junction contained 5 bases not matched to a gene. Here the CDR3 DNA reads TGTGCCAGCAGTGATTACAGGGGGCGCAAGTACTTC. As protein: CASSDYRGRKYF.

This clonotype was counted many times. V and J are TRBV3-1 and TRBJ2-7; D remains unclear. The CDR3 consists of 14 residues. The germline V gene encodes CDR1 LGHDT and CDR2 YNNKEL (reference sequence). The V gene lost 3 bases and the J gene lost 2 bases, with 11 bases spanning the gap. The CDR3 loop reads CASSHPRAPYEQYF. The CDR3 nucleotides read TGTGCCAGCAGCCATCCCAGAGCCCCCTACGAGCAGTACTTC.

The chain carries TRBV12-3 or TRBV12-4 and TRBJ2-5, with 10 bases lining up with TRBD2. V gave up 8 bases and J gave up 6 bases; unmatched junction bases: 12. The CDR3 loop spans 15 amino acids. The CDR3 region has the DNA TGTGCCAGCTCCCTGGGGATTAGCGGGGGGAAGACCCAGTACTTC. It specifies CASSLGISGGKTQYF.

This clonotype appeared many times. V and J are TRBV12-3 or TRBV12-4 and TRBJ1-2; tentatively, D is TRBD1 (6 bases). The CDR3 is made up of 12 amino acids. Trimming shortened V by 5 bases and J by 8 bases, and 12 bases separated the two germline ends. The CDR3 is CASSRNRDGYTF. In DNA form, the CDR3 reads TGTGCCAGCAGTCGGAACAGGGACGGCTACACCTTC.

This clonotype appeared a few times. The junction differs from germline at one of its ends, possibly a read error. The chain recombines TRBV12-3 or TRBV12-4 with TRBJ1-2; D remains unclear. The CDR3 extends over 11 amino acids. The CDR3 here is CTSSPRRGYTF. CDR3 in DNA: TGTACCAGCAGTCCACGGAGGGGCTACACCTTC.

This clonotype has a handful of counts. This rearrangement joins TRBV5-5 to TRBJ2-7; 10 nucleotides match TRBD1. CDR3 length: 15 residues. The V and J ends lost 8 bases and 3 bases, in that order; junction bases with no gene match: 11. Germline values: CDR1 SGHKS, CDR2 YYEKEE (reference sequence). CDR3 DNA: TGTGCCAGTCGACAGGGGGCCACCCCGGACTACGAGCAGTACTTC. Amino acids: CASRQGATPDYEQYF. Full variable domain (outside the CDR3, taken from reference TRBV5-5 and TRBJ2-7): DAGVTQSPTHLIKTRGQQVTLRCSPISGHKSVSWYQQVLGQGPQFIFQYYEKEERGRGNFPDRFSARQFPNYSSELNVNALLLGDSALYLCASRQGATPDYEQYFGPGTRLTVT.

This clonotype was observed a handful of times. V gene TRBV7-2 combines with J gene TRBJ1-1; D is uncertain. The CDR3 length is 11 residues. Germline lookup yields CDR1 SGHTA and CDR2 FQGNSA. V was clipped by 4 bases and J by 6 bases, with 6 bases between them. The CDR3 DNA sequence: TGTGCCAGCAGCTCCTACTCTGAAGCTTTCTTT. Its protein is CASSSYSEAFF. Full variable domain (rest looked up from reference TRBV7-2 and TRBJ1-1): GAGVSQSPSNKVTEKGKDVELRCDPISGHTALYWYRQSLGQGLEFLIYFQGNSAPDKSGLPSDRFSAERTGGSVSTLTIQRTQQEDSAVYLCASSSYSEAFFGQGTRLTVV.

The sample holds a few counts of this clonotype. CDR3 nucleotide sequence: TGTGCCAGCAGTGGAGGGAATGTCAATCAGCCCCAGCATTTT. Translation gives CASSGGNVNQPQHF. The chain employs TRBV28 and TRBJ1-5; no clear D. The germline V gene encodes CDR1 MDHEN and CDR2 SYDVKM. V was cut by 5 bases and J by 3 bases, with 11 bases left in between. The CDR3 spans 14 residues.

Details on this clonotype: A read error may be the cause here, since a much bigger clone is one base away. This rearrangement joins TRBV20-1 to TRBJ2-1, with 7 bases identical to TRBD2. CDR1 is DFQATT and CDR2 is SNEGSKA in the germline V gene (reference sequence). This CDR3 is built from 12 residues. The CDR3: CNALNGGNEQFF. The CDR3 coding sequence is TGCAATGCTCTAAACGGGGGGAATGAGCAGTTCTTC.

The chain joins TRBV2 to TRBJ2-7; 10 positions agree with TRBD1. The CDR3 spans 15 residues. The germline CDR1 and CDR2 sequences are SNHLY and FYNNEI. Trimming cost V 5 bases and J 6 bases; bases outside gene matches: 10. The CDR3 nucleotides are TGTGCCAGCAGTATAACCGGGACAGGGGTCGGCGAGCAGTACTTC. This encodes CASSITGTGVGEQYF. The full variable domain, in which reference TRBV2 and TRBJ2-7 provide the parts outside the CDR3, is EPEVTQTPSHQVTQMGQEVILRCVPISNHLYFYWYRQILGQKVEFLVSFYNNEISEKSEIFDDQFSVERPDGSNFTLKIRSTKLEDSAMYFCASSITGTGVGEQYFGPGTRLTVT.

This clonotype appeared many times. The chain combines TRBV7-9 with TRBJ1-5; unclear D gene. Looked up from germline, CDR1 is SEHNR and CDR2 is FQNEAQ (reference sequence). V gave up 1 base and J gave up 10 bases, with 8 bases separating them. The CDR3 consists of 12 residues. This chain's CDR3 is CASSLDLAPQHF. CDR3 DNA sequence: TGTGCCAGCAGCTTAGATTTGGCCCCCCAGCATTTT.

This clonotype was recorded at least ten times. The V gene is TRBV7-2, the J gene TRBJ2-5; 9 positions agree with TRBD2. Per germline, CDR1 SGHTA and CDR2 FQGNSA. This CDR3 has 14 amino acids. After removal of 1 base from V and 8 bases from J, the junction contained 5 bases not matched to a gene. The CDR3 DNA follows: TGTGCCAGCAGCTTAGGGGTTAGCGGGAGAACCCAGTACTTC. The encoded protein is CASSLGVSGRTQYF.